One and the same sample provided the 3 T cell receptor beta chains below, sequenced in a study of blood T cell repertoires in COVID-19. Libraries were prepared by immunoSEQ multiplex PCR; TCRdb keeps only in-frame clonotypes and omits some of them. The data show some 87,000 clones, more than 70% seen once. The sample was peripheral blood. Receptors originate from a human donor in a cohort sampled during active COVID-19.

V is TRBV11-2 and J is TRBJ1-4; 10 bases fit TRBD1. CDR1 SGHAT and CDR2 FQNNGV come from the germline V gene. V gave up 5 bases and J gave up 7 bases; unmatched junction bases: 10. The CDR3 covers 16 residues. As DNA, the CDR3 is TGTGCCAGCAGCGAGGGGACAGGGGCTCTGGGTGAAAAACTGTTTTTT. This gives the protein CASSEGTGALGEKLFF.

The rearrangement uses TRBV21-1 and TRBJ1-4; no DNA check was done on the table's D call, TRBD1. TRBV21-1 is a recognized pseudogene. The CDR3 is 18 residues long. CDR3 nucleotide sequence: TGTGCCAGCAGCAAAGGGGGGACAGGGGGCGCTGAAAGAGAAAAACTGTTTTTT. This sequence encodes CASSKGGTGGAEREKLFF.

The V call is TRBV3-1 (or the pseudogene TRBV3-2), the J call TRBJ2-7; 15 bases align to TRBD2. The V gene's germline CDR1 is LGHDT and CDR2 YNNKEL (reference sequence). The CDR3 covers 13 residues. V lost 5 bases, J lost 12 bases, and 5 bases stayed unmatched. CDR3 region: CASSLGLAGGWYF. CDR3 nucleotide sequence: TGTGCCAGCAGCTTGGGACTAGCGGGGGGTTGGTACTTC.